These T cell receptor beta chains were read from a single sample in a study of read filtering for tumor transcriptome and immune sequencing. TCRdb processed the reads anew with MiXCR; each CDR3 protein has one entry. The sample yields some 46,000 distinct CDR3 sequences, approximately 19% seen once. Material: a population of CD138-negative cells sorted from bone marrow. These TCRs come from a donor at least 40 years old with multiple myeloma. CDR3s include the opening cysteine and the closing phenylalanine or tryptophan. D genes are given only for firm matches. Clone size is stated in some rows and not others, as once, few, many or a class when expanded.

CDR3aa: CASSANQPQHF; CDR3nt: TGTGCCAGTAGTGCAAATCAGCCCCAGCATTTT; d_gene: -; abundance: many; v_gene: TRBV19; j_gene: TRBJ1-5
CDR3aa: CASGTGGAGGELFF; CDR3nt: TGTGCCAGCGGGACAGGGGGCGCGGGCGGGGAGCTGTTTTTT; d_gene: TRBD1; abundance: many; v_gene: TRBV5-4; j_gene: TRBJ2-2
CDR3aa: CSARVRTPRRPDTQYF; CDR3nt: TGCAGTGCTAGAGTCCGGACCCCGAGAAGGCCAGATACGCAGTATTTT; d_gene: -; abundance: many; v_gene: TRBV20-1; j_gene: TRBJ2-3
CDR3aa: CASSTPLAGGLYEQYF; CDR3nt: TGTGCCAGCAGTACTCCACTAGCGGGAGGGCTATACGAGCAGTACTTC; d_gene: TRBD2; abundance: few; v_gene: TRBV12-3/TRBV12-4; j_gene: TRBJ2-7
CDR3aa: CASTTQGSSYNEQFF; CDR3nt: TGTGCCAGCACAACTCAGGGGAGCTCCTACAATGAGCAGTTCTTC; d_gene: -; abundance: few; v_gene: TRBV5-4; j_gene: TRBJ2-1
CDR3aa: CSVEEGIGSSYNEQFF; CDR3nt: TGCAGCGTTGAAGAAGGAATAGGGTCGTCCTACAATGAGCAGTTCTTC; d_gene: -; abundance: many; v_gene: TRBV29-1; j_gene: TRBJ2-1
CDR3aa: CSVEAYQETQYF; CDR3nt: TGCAGCGTTGAAGCCTACCAAGAGACCCAGTACTTC; d_gene: -; abundance: few; v_gene: TRBV29-1; j_gene: TRBJ2-5
CDR3aa: CASSLARRETTYNEQFF; CDR3nt: TGTGCCAGCAGCTTAGCGCGACGGGAGACGACCTACAATGAGCAGTTCTTC; d_gene: -; abundance: many; v_gene: TRBV7-9; j_gene: TRBJ2-1
CDR3aa: CAIRLSGLYNEQFF; CDR3nt: TGTGCCATCAGGCTTAGCGGGCTTTACAATGAGCAGTTCTTC; d_gene: TRBD2; abundance: few; v_gene: TRBV10-3; j_gene: TRBJ2-1
CDR3aa: CSARLAGPKQFF; CDR3nt: TGCAGCGCCCGACTAGCGGGACCCAAGCAGTTCTTC; d_gene: TRBD2; abundance: -; v_gene: TRBV29-1; j_gene: TRBJ2-1
CDR3aa: CASSVRPGGKETQYF; CDR3nt: TGTGCCAGCAGCGTGCGTCCAGGGGGCAAAGAGACCCAGTACTTC; d_gene: TRBD1; abundance: many; v_gene: TRBV11-2; j_gene: TRBJ2-5
CDR3aa: CASSPSFLNRVAAKNIQYF; CDR3nt: TGCGCCAGCAGTCCAAGCTTCCTTAACAGGGTCGCGGCCAAAAACATTCAGTACTTC; d_gene: -; abundance: -; v_gene: TRBV23-1; j_gene: TRBJ2-4
CDR3aa: CASSRGDALNEQFF; CDR3nt: TGCGCCAGCAGCCGGGGGGACGCTTTAAATGAGCAGTTCTTC; d_gene: TRBD2; abundance: many; v_gene: TRBV5-1; j_gene: TRBJ2-1
CDR3aa: CSARDNIIYEQYF; CDR3nt: TGCAGTGCTAGAGATAATATAATCTACGAGCAGTACTTC; d_gene: -; abundance: many; v_gene: TRBV20-1; j_gene: TRBJ2-7
CDR3aa: CASSESGSTYNEQFF; CDR3nt: TGTGCCAGCAGCGAAAGCGGGAGTACCTACAATGAGCAGTTCTTC; d_gene: TRBD2; abundance: many; v_gene: TRBV7-3; j_gene: TRBJ2-1
CDR3aa: CASRPTDRVDEQFF; CDR3nt: TGTGCCAGCAGACCTACCGACAGGGTCGATGAGCAGTTCTTC; d_gene: TRBD1; abundance: many; v_gene: TRBV14; j_gene: TRBJ2-1
CDR3aa: CASSPTEEETQYF; CDR3nt: TGTGCCAGCAGCCCGACAGAAGAAGAGACCCAGTACTTC; d_gene: -; abundance: few; v_gene: TRBV3-1; j_gene: TRBJ2-5
CDR3aa: CSVEERQLYGYTF; CDR3nt: TGCAGCGTTGAAGAGAGGCAATTATATGGCTACACCTTC; d_gene: -; abundance: many; v_gene: TRBV29-1; j_gene: TRBJ1-2
CDR3aa: CSASLASYNEQFF; CDR3nt: TGCAGTGCTAGCCTCGCCTCCTACAATGAGCAGTTCTTC; d_gene: -; abundance: -; v_gene: TRBV20-1; j_gene: TRBJ2-1
CDR3aa: CASSPHGASTDTQYF; CDR3nt: TGTGCCAGCAGCCCTCATGGGGCCAGCACAGATACGCAGTATTTT; d_gene: -; abundance: many; v_gene: TRBV7-9; j_gene: TRBJ2-3
CDR3aa: CASSARGGETQYF; CDR3nt: TGTGCCAGCAGCGCGCGAGGGGGGGAGACCCAGTACTTC; d_gene: -; abundance: many; v_gene: TRBV7-9; j_gene: TRBJ2-5